The 8 T cell receptor beta chains reported below all come from one sample, sequenced in a study of cytomegalovirus exposure and HLA in healthy donors. The primer mix had 60 Vbeta and 13 Jbeta primers. Sequencing was performed with immunoSEQ multiplex PCR; in TCRdb, only in-frame clones are kept and a portion is missing. This table has about 190,000 clones, about three quarters appearing once. The source material was PBMCs. These receptors were taken from a woman aged 30 to 39 in good health and CMV-seropositive.

The chain uses TRBV5-1 and TRBJ2-5; 9 bases map to TRBD2. Germline V gene sequence: CDR1 SGHRS, CDR2 YFSETQ. The CDR3 covers 16 residues. J was trimmed by 2 bases and V by 0 bases; bases with no gene match: 5. Written as DNA, the CDR3 is TGCGCCAGCAGCTTGGAGGCGACTAGCGGTCAAGAGACCCAGTACTTC. This encodes CASSLEATSGQETQYF.

This clone was detected only a few times. V and J are TRBV5-4 and TRBJ2-7; 10 nucleotides match TRBD2. This CDR3 has 14 residues. Trimming at V came to 3 bases and at J to 2 bases, leaving 2 bases not matched to a gene. The germline gives CDR1 SGHNT, CDR2 YYREEE (reference sequence). The CDR3 loop is CASSSGLAPYEQYF. For the CDR3, the DNA is TGTGCCAGCAGCTCGGGACTAGCGCCCTACGAGCAGTACTTC.

The chain employs TRBV20-1 and TRBJ2-7, with TRBD2 as a possible D gene (5 bases). The CDR3 covers 11 residues. Germline V gene sequence: CDR1 DFQATT, CDR2 SNEGSKA (reference sequence). Trimming removed 3 bases at V and 9 bases at J, with 12 bases between. CDR3 coding DNA: TGCAGTGCTAGGTTGGACTGGGGGCAGTACTTC. Residues: CSARLDWGQYF.

CDR3 nucleotide sequence: TGCGCCAGCAGCAGGGGGACAGGGGCGCTAAACACTGAAGCTTTCTTT. Translated: CASSRGTGALNTEAFF. The chain uses TRBV5-1 and TRBJ1-1, with 10 bases that match TRBD1. Trimming cost V 4 bases and J 2 bases; bases outside gene matches: 8. The CDR3 is made up of 16 amino acids. In germline, CDR1 is SGHRS, CDR2 YFSETQ.

The chain recombines TRBV11-2 with TRBJ2-3, with 7 bases identical to TRBD1. With V trimmed by 5 bases and J by 5 bases, 16 bases remained unmatched. This CDR3 region has 17 residues. The germline V gene encodes CDR1 SGHAT and CDR2 FQNNGV. Here the CDR3 DNA reads TGTGCCAGCAGCCGAACAGGGGTTCATAATCGTCAAGATACGCAGTATTTT. Protein product: CASSRTGVHNRQDTQYF.

J is TRBJ2-3 and V is TRBV7-9; 9 bases map to TRBD1. The germline CDR1 and CDR2 sequences are SEHNR and FQNEAQ (reference sequence). This CDR3 is built from 14 residues. J gave up 4 bases and V 5 bases, and 4 bases lay outside the gene matches. This chain's CDR3 is CASSRRQGADTQYF. CDR3 coding DNA: TGTGCCAGCAGCCGTAGACAGGGGGCAGATACGCAGTATTTT.

The V call is TRBV11-2, the J call TRBJ1-1; D is ambiguous. Trimming removed 6 bases from V and 9 bases from J, with 17 bases in between. Germline CDR1 reads SGHAT; CDR2 reads FQNNGV. CDR3 length: 13 residues. CDR3 nucleotides: TGTGCCAGCAGTCCATTCCGGCAGGCTAAAGCTTTCTTT. Protein: CASSPFRQAKAFF.

This clone was counted between two and nine times. V is TRBV10-3 and J is TRBJ1-1; D ambiguous. CDR3 length equals 13 residues. Germline V gene lookup returns CDR1 ENHRY and CDR2 SYGVKD. With 4 bases removed from V and 2 bases from J, the gap between germline ends came to 8 bases. The CDR3 is CAISARLNTEAFF. CDR3 in DNA: TGTGCCATCAGTGCCAGGCTTAACACTGAAGCTTTCTTT.